These T cell receptor beta chains were read from a single sample in a study of CD8+ T cells in alopecia areata. Assay used: immunoSEQ multiplex PCR; TCRdb lists only in-frame clones, some missing. The repertoire consists of a few hundred thousand clones, with around 65% occurring once and the leading ten covering 1.2%. This specimen was CD4+ T cells sorted from blood, taken at week 44, from a patient treated with tofacitinib. Receptors were obtained from a human donor with alopecia areata. The CDR3 runs from the conserved cysteine through the conserved F or W. D genes are given only for firm matches. The size field is filled for only some rows; it gives once, few, many or a size class.

cdr3_length clone_size d_call j_call v_call cdr3_aa cdr3_nt
17 . TRBD2 TRBJ2-2 TRBV9 CASSPRGAGGITGELFF TGTGCCAGCAGCCCCCGAGGCGCGGGGGGAATCACCGGGGAGCTGTTTTTT
14 . TRBD1 TRBJ1-2 TRBV25-1 CASLGTGGLRGYTF TGTGCCAGCCTTGGGACAGGGGGACTTCGTGGCTACACCTTC
16 . TRBD2 TRBJ2-3 TRBV15 CATSRVSGGLTDTQYF TGTGCCACCAGCAGAGTGAGCGGGGGACTCACAGATACGCAGTATTTT
15 . TRBD1 TRBJ1-2 TRBV7-9 CASSPRQGLGYGYTF TGTGCCAGCAGCCCACGACAGGGGCTTGGATATGGCTACACCTTC
13 . . TRBJ2-3 TRBV2 CASKISSTDTQYF TGTGCCAGCAAGATATCTAGCACAGATACGCAGTATTTT
12 few . TRBJ2-3 TRBV13 CASSPVRDTQYF TGTGCCAGCAGCCCCGTGAGGGATACGCAGTATTTT
15 . . TRBJ1-2 TRBV6-1 CASSEPIRTADGYTF TGTGCCAGCAGTGAACCGATACGGACAGCGGATGGCTACACCTTC
13 . . TRBJ2-1 TRBV6-5 CASRLDWTAEQFF TGTGCCAGCAGACTGGACTGGACAGCTGAGCAGTTCTTC
15 . . TRBJ2-7 TRBV25-1 CASAKAHLPSYEQYF TGTGCCAGCGCAAAAGCACATCTCCCCTCCTACGAGCAGTACTTC
16 . . TRBJ2-3 TRBV5-6 CASSLGTVIVTDTQYF TGTGCCAGCAGCTTGGGTACGGTGATTGTCACAGATACGCAGTATTTT
14 . . TRBJ1-1 TRBV29-1 CSVEKRQANTEAFF TGCAGCGTTGAGAAGAGGCAGGCGAACACTGAAGCTTTCTTT
15 many TRBD1 TRBJ2-1 TRBV19 CASSIIDRGHNEQFF TGTGCCAGTAGTATTATTGACAGGGGCCACAATGAGCAGTTCTTC
13 . . TRBJ2-3 TRBV30 CAWSGGGTDTQYF TGTGCCTGGAGTGGGGGAGGAACAGATACGCAGTATTTT
16 . TRBD1 TRBJ1-1 TRBV7-2 CASSLSDRPLNTEAFF TGTGCCAGCAGCTTATCGGACAGGCCCCTGAACACTGAAGCTTTCTTT
15 . TRBD2 TRBJ2-7 TRBV5-1 CASRGTSGDRGEQYF TGCGCCAGCAGGGGGACTAGCGGGGATAGGGGAGAGCAGTACTTC
16 few . TRBJ2-1 TRBV7-2 CASSLGGTSGYNEQFF TGTGCCAGCAGCTTAGGAGGGACCAGTGGGTACAATGAGCAGTTCTTC
14 . TRBD1 TRBJ2-3 TRBV30 CAVTGTGGTDTQYF TGTGCCGTAACCGGGACAGGGGGCACAGATACGCAGTATTTT
16 . TRBD2 TRBJ2-1 TRBV6-6 CASSYPAGGRSGEQFF TGTGCCAGCAGTTACCCTGCGGGGGGGCGTAGTGGTGAGCAGTTCTTC
14 few TRBD2 TRBJ2-7 TRBV9 CASSVSSGGYEQYF TGTGCCAGCAGCGTATCAAGCGGGGGTTACGAGCAGTACTTC
15 once . TRBJ1-2 TRBV6-5 CASTTRSRANYGYTF TGTGCCAGCACCACACGAAGCCGAGCTAACTATGGCTACACCTTC
14 . . TRBJ1-1 TRBV7-2 CASSVGIGGTEAFF TGTGCCAGCAGCGTGGGAATCGGGGGCACTGAAGCTTTCTTT
14 once . TRBJ1-1 TRBV7-8 CASSLVGVLGEAFF TGTGCCAGCAGCTTAGTGGGCGTTCTTGGTGAAGCTTTCTTT
12 . . TRBJ1-2 TRBV29-1 CSVAGTIYGYTF TGCAGCGTTGCCGGGACCATCTATGGCTACACCTTC
15 . . TRBJ2-1 TRBV29-1 CSVETAATTYNEQFF TGCAGCGTTGAAACGGCCGCCACGACCTACAATGAGCAGTTCTTC
13 . . TRBJ2-3 TRBV29-1 CSVAGSRPDTQYF TGCAGCGTTGCCGGATCCCGTCCGGATACGCAGTATTTT
17 . TRBD2 TRBJ2-1 TRBV15 CATSRDIRLAGGNEQFF TGTGCCACCAGCAGAGACATCCGACTAGCGGGGGGCAATGAGCAGTTCTTC
12 . TRBD1 TRBJ1-1 TRBV29-1 CTSTRGYTEAFF TGCACATCGACCAGGGGGTACACTGAAGCTTTCTTT
14 few . TRBJ2-1 TRBV7-2 CASSLVARNSEQFF TGTGCCAGCAGCTTAGTTGCCCGGAATTCTGAGCAGTTCTTC
13 . . TRBJ2-7 TRBV18 CASSPPGSYEQYF TGTGCCAGCTCACCACCCGGTTCCTACGAGCAGTACTTC
14 . TRBD1 TRBJ1-4 TRBV29-1 CSVEGTGVDEKLFF TGCAGCGTTGAAGGGACAGGAGTCGATGAAAAACTGTTTTTT
11 . . TRBJ2-7 TRBV29-1 CSVVKGYEQYF TGCAGCGTTGTAAAGGGGTACGAGCAGTACTTC
15 few . TRBJ2-7 TRBV27 CASSFRPEGSYEQYF TGTGCCAGCAGTTTCCGACCGGAGGGTTCCTACGAGCAGTACTTC
13 . TRBD1 TRBJ1-4 TRBV30 CAWRDRPNEKLFF TGTGCCTGGAGGGACAGGCCAAATGAAAAACTGTTTTTT
14 . . TRBJ2-5 TRBV5-1 CASSLGRGAETQYF TGCGCCAGCAGCTTGGGGCGAGGAGCAGAGACCCAGTACTTC
17 once . TRBJ2-6 TRBV7-3 CASSLTSGASGANVLTF TGTGCCAGCAGCCTCACCTCAGGGGCCTCTGGGGCCAACGTCCTGACTTTC
12 few . TRBJ2-5 TRBV29-1 CSVRRGGETQYF TGCAGCGTTCGTAGGGGGGGGGAGACCCAGTACTTC
13 . . TRBJ1-5 TRBV4-3 CASSQDSYQPQHF TGCGCCAGCAGCCAAGATTCATATCAGCCCCAGCATTTT
16 . TRBD2 TRBJ2-5 TRBV7-8 CASSPRTRSSPETQYF TGTGCCAGCAGCCCTCGGACTAGATCTTCTCCCGAGACCCAGTACTTC
12 . . TRBJ2-2 TRBV7-2 CASSFLTGELFF TGTGCCAGCAGCTTCTTAACCGGGGAGCTGTTTTTT
15 . . TRBJ1-6 TRBV5-1 CASSPEGLNNSPLHF TGCGCCAGCAGCCCCGAGGGGCTGAATAATTCACCCCTCCACTTT
17 . . TRBJ2-2 TRBV9 CASSVALGLAHPGELFF TGTGCCAGCAGCGTAGCTTTAGGGTTAGCCCATCCAGGGGAGCTGTTTTTT
16 . . TRBJ1-2 TRBV7-2 CASSSYIDRALYGYTF TGTGCCAGCAGCTCCTATATTGACAGAGCGCTCTATGGCTACACCTTC
14 few . TRBJ1-2 TRBV29-1 CSAKAIGQTYGYTF TGCAGCGCGAAAGCTATAGGACAGACCTATGGCTACACCTTC
14 . TRBD1 TRBJ1-2 TRBV19 CASTGQGRNYGYTF TGTGCCAGTACCGGACAGGGCCGAAACTATGGCTACACCTTC
11 . . TRBJ1-2 TRBV29-1 CSVEDNQRHTF TGCAGCGTTGAAGATAATCAGAGGCACACCTTC
15 . TRBD1 TRBJ2-7 TRBV15 CATSRYQGATYEQYF TGTGCCACCAGCAGATATCAGGGGGCGACCTACGAGCAGTACTTC
14 few . TRBJ2-5 TRBV15 CATSRDYGLETQYF TGTGCCACCAGCAGGGATTATGGATTAGAGACCCAGTACTTC
16 . TRBD1 TRBJ1-2 TRBV9 CASSAGQGAFSYGYTF TGTGCCAGCAGCGCCGGACAGGGGGCTTTTTCCTATGGCTACACCTTC
18 . TRBD2 TRBJ2-1 TRBV5-1 CASSHRTSGGARGNEQFF TGCGCCAGCAGCCACCGGACTAGCGGGGGGGCAAGGGGCAATGAGCAGTTCTTC
15 . . TRBJ1-1 TRBV29-1 CSVIPSTVLNTEAFF TGCAGCGTTATTCCCTCGACAGTCCTTAACACTGAAGCTTTCTTT
17 . . TRBJ2-5 TRBV15 CATSRDVRGARGETQYF TGTGCCACCAGCAGAGATGTGAGGGGGGCGCGAGGAGAGACCCAGTACTTC
14 once . TRBJ1-6 TRBV6-5 CASSYGSLRSPLHF TGTGCCAGCAGTTACGGCAGTTTAAGGTCACCCCTCCACTTT
14 . TRBD1 TRBJ2-2 TRBV10-2 CASSLTGSTGELFF TGCGCCAGCAGTCTGACAGGGAGCACCGGGGAGCTGTTTTTT